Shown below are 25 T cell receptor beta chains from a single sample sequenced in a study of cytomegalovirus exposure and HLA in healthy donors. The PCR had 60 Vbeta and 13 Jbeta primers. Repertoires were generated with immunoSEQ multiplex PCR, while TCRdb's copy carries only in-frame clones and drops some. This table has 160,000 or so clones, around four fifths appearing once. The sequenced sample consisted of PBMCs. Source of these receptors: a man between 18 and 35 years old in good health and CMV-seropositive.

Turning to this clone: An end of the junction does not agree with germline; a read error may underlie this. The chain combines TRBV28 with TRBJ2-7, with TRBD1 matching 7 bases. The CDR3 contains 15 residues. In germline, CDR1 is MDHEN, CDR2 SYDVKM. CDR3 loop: CASSYLTGRGQTLEF. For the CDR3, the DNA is TGTGCCAGCAGTTACCTGACAGGGCGAGGGCAAACCTTAGAATTC.

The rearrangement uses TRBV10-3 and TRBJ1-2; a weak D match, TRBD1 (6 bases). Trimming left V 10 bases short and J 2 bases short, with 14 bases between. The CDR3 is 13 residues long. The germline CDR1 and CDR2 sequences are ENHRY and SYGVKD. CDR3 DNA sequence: TGTGCCACCCTGGACAGACAAAACTATGGCTACACCTTC. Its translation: CATLDRQNYGYTF.

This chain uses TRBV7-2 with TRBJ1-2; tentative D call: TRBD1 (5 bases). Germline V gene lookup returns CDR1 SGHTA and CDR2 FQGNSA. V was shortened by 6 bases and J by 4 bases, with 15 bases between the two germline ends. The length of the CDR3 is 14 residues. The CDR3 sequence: CASRTTVSSYGYTF. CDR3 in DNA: TGTGCCAGCAGGACGACAGTGTCTTCCTATGGCTACACCTTC.

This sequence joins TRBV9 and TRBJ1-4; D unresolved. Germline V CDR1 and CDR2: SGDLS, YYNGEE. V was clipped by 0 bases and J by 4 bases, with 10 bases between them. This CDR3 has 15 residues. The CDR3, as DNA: TGTGCCAGCAGCGTAGCACCAGGACTTAATGAAAAACTGTTTTTT. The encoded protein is CASSVAPGLNEKLFF.

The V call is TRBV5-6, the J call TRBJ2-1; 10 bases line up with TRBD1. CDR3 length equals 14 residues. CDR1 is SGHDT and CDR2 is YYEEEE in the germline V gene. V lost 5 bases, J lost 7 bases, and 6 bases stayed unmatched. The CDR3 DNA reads TGTGCCAGCAGTTGGGACAGGGGAGATAATGAGCAGTTCTTC. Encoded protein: CASSWDRGDNEQFF.

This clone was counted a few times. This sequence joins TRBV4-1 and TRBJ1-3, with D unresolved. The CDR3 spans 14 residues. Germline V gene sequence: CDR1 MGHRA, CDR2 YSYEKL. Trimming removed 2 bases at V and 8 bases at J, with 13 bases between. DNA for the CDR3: TGCGCCAGCAGCCAAACAACCGAGGTGGACACCATATATTTT. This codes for CASSQTTEVDTIYF.

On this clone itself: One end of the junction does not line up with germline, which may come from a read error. The CDR3 region has the DNA TGTGCCAGCAGCTTAGCGTGGAGCTCAGAGGCCCAGTACTTC. It codes for CASSLAWSSEAQYF. The J gene is TRBJ2-5, the V gene TRBV7-2; D is unclear. Germline V gives CDR1 SGHTA, CDR2 FQGNSA. This CDR3 spans 14 amino acids.

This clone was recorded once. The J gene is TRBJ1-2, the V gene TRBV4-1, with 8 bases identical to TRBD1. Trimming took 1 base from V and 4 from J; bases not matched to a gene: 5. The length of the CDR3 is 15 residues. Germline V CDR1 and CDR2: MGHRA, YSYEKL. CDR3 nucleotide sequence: TGCGCCAGCAGCCAAGTTACAGGGGGGATCTATGGCTACACCTTC. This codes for CASSQVTGGIYGYTF.

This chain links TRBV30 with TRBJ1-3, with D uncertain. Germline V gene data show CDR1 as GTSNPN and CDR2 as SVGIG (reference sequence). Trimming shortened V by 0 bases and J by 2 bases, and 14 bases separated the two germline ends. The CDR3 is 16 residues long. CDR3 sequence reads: CAWSVRRVPPGNTIYF. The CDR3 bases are TGTGCCTGGAGTGTACGGAGGGTGCCTCCTGGAAACACCATATATTTT.

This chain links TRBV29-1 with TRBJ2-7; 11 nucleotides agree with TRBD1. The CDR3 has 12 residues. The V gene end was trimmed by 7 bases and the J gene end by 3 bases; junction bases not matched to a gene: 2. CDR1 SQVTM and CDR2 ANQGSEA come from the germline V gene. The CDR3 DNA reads TGCAGCGCGGGGACAGGGGGCTACGAGCAGTACTTC. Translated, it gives CSAGTGGYEQYF.

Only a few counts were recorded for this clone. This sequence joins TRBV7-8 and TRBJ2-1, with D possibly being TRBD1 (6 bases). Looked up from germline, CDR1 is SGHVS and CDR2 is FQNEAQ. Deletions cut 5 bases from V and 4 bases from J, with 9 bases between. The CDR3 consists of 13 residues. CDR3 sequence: CASSQTGYNEQFF. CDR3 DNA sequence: TGTGCCAGCAGCCAGACAGGATACAATGAGCAGTTCTTC.

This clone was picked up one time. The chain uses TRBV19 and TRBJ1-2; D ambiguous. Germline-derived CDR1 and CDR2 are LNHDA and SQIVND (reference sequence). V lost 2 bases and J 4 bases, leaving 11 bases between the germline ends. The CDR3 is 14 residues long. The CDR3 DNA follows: TGTGCCAGTAGTATACACAGAGATTCCTATGGCTACACCTTC. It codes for CASSIHRDSYGYTF.

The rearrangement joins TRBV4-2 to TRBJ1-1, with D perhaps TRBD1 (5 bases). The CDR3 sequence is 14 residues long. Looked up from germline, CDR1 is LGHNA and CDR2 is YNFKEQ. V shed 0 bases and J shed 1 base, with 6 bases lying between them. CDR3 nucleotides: TGTGCCAGCAGCCAAGAGGACAAGAACACTGAAGCTTTCTTT. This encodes CASSQEDKNTEAFF.

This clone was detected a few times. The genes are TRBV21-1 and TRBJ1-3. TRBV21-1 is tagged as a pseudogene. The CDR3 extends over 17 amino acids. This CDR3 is CASSKHQDYSSGNTIYF. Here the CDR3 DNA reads TGTGCCAGCAGCAAACATCAGGACTACTCCTCTGGAAACACCATATATTTT.

CDR3 DNA: TGCGCCAGCAGCTTGACAGGGCCCAATGCCTATGGCTACACCTTC. Protein: CASSLTGPNAYGYTF. The chain carries TRBV5-1 and TRBJ1-2; D is possibly TRBD1 (6 bases). Trimming removed 1 base at V and 4 bases at J, with 14 bases between. The germline CDR1 and CDR2 sequences are SGHRS and YFSETQ. The CDR3 runs to 15 residues.

CDR3: CASSVEGRGTDTQYF. The CDR3 nucleotides read TGTGCCAGCAGCGTAGAGGGCAGGGGGACAGATACGCAGTATTTT. This chain uses TRBV9 with TRBJ2-3, with 7 bases identical to TRBD1. J was trimmed by 3 bases and V by 0 bases; bases with no gene match: 4. This CDR3 region has 15 residues. Germline V gene lookup returns CDR1 SGDLS and CDR2 YYNGEE.

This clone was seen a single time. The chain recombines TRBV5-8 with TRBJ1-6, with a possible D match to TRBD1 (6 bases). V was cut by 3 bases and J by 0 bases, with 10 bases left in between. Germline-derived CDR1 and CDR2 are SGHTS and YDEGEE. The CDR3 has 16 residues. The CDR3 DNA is TGTGCCAGCAGCTCAGGGGTTAGCTCCTATAATTCACCCCTCCACTTT. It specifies CASSSGVSSYNSPLHF.

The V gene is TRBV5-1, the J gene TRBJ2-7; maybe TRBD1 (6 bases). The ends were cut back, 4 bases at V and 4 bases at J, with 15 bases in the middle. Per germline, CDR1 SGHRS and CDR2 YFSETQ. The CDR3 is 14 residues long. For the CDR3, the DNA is TGCGCCAGCAGCGGGGGCCCTACGGGTTACGAGCAGTACTTC. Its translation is CASSGGPTGYEQYF.

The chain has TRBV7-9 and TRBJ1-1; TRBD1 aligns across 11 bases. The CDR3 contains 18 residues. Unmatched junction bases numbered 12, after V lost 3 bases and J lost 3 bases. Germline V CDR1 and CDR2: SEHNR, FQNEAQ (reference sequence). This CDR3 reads CASSFPGQGAVGDTEAFF. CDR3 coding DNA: TGTGCCAGCAGCTTCCCCGGACAGGGGGCGGTTGGGGACACTGAAGCTTTCTTT. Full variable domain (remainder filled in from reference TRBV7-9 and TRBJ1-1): DTGVSQNPRHKITKRGQNVTFRCDPISEHNRLYWYRQTLGQGPEFLTYFQNEAQLEKSRLLSDRFSAERPKGSFSTLEIQRTEQGDSAMYLCASSFPGQGAVGDTEAFFGQGTRLTVV.

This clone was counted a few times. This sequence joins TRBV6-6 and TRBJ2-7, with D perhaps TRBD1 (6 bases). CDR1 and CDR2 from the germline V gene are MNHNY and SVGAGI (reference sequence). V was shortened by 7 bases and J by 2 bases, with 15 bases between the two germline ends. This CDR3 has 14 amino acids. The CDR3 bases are TGTGCCAGCACCCAAAGTGAGGGGGCCTACGAGCAGTACTTC. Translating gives CASTQSEGAYEQYF.

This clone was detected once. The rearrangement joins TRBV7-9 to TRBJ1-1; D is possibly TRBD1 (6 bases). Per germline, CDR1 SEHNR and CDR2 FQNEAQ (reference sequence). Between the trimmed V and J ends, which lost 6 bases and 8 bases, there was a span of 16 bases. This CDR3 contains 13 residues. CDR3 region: CASRDDGGREAFF. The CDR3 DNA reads TGTGCCAGCAGAGACGACGGGGGGCGAGAAGCTTTCTTT. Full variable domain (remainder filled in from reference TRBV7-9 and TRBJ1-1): DTGVSQNPRHKITKRGQNVTFRCDPISEHNRLYWYRQTLGQGPEFLTYFQNEAQLEKSRLLSDRFSAERPKGSFSTLEIQRTEQGDSAMYLCASRDDGGREAFFGQGTRLTVV.

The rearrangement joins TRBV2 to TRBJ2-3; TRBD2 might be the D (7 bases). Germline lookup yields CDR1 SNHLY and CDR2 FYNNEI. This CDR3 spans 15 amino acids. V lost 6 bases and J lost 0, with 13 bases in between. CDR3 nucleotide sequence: TGTGCCAGCAGGGTCGGGGGGCCTAGCACAGATACGCAGTATTTT. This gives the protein CASRVGGPSTDTQYF.

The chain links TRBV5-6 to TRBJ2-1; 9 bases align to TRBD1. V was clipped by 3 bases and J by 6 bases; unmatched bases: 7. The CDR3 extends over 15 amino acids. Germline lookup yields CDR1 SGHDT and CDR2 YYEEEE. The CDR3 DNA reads TGTGCCAGCAGCTCGGGGACAGGGTACTTCAATGAGCAGTTCTTC. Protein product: CASSSGTGYFNEQFF.

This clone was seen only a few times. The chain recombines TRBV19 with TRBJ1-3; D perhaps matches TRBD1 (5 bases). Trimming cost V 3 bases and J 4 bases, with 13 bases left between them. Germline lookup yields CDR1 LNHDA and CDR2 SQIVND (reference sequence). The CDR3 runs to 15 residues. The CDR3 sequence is CASSISQGSGNTIYF. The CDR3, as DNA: TGTGCCAGTAGTATTTCTCAGGGATCAGGAAACACCATATATTTT. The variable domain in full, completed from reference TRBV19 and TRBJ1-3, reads DGGITQSPKYLFRKEGQNVTLSCEQNLNHDAMYWYRQDPGQGLRLIYYSQIVNDFQKGDIAEGYSVSREKKESFPLTVTSAQKNPTAFYLCASSISQGSGNTIYFGEGSWLTVV.

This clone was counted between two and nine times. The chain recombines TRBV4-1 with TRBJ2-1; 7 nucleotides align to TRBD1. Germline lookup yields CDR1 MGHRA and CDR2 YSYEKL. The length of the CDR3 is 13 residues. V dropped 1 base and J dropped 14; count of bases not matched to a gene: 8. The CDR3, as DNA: TGCGCCAGCAGCCAAGTGGGGACAGAGAGTAAGTTCTTC. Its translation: CASSQVGTESKFF.